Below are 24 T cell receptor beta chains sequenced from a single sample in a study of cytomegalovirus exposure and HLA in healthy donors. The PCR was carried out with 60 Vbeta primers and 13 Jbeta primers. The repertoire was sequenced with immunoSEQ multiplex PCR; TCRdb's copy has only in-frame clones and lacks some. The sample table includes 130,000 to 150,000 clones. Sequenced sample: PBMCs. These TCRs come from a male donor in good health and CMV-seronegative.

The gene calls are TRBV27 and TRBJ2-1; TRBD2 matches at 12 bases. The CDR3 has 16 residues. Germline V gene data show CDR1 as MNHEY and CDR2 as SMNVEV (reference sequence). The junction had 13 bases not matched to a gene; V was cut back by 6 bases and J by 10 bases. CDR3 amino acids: CASSHSSGGVSWEQFF. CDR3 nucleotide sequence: TGTGCCAGCAGCCATTCTAGCGGGGGGGTTTCATGGGAGCAGTTCTTC.

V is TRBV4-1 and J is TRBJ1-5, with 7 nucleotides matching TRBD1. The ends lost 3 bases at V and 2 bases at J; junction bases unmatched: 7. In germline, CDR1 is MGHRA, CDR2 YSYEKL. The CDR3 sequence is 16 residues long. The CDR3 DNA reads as TGCGCCAGCAGCCAGAACGACAGGGAGGGCAATCAGCCCCAGCATTTT. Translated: CASSQNDREGNQPQHF.

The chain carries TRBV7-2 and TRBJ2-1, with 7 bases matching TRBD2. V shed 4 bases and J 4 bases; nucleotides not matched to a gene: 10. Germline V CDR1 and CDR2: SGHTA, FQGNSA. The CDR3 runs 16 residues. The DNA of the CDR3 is TGTGCCAGCAGCTCCGTGCTAGCGGCCCTTTACAATGAGCAGTTCTTC. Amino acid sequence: CASSSVLAALYNEQFF.

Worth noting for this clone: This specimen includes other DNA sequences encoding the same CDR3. DNA of the CDR3: TGTGCCAGCTCACCGGGGCCTAACTATGGCTACACCTTC. Amino acid sequence: CASSPGPNYGYTF. The chain uses TRBV18 and TRBJ1-2, with a weak D call TRBD1 (5 bases). The V and J ends lost 3 bases and 0 bases respectively, with 5 bases between them. Germline V lookup: CDR1 KGHSH, CDR2 LQKENI. This CDR3 is 13 amino acids long.

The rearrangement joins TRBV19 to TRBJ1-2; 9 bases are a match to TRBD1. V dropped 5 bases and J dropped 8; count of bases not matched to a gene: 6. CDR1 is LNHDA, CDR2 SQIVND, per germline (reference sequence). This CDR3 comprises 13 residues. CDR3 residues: CASSVGQGGGYTF. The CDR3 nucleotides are TGTGCCAGTAGTGTGGGACAGGGAGGAGGCTACACCTTC.

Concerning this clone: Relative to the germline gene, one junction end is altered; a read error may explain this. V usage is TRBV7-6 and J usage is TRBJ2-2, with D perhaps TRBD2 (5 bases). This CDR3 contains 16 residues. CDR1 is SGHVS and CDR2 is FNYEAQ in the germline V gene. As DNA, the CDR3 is TGTGCCAGCAGCTTAGGCTCAGCAGCCTTCACCGGGGAGCTGGTTTTT. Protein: CASSLGSAAFTGELVF.

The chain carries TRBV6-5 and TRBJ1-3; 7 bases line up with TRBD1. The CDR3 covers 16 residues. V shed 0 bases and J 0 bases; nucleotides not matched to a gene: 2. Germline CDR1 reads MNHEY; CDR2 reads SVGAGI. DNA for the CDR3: TGTGCCAGCAGTTACTCGAACAGGGGCTCTGGAAACACCATATATTTT. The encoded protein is CASSYSNRGSGNTIYF.

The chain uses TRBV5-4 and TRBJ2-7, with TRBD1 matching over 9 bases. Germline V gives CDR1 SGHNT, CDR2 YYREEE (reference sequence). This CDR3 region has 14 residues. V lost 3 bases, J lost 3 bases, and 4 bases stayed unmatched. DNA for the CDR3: TGTGCCAGCAGCTCAGACAGGGGGATCTACGAGCAGTACTTC. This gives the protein CASSSDRGIYEQYF.

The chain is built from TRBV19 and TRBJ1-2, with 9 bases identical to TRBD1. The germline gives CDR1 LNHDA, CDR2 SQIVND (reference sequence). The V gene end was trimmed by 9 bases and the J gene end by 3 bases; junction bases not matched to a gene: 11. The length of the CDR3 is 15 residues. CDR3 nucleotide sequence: TGTGCCAGCAACAGGGGGCTCCTGGGCCACTATGGCTACACCTTC. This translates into CASNRGLLGHYGYTF. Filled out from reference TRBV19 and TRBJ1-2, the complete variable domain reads DGGITQSPKYLFRKEGQNVTLSCEQNLNHDAMYWYRQDPGQGLRLIYYSQIVNDFQKGDIAEGYSVSREKKESFPLTVTSAQKNPTAFYLCASNRGLLGHYGYTFGSGTRLTVV.

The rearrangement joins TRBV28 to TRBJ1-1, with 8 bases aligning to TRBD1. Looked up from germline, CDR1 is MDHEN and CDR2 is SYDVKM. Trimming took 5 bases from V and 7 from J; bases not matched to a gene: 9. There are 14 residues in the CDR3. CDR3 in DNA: TGTGCCAGCAGTGCCCGACAGGGGCGGAATGAAGCTTTCTTT. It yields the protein CASSARQGRNEAFF.

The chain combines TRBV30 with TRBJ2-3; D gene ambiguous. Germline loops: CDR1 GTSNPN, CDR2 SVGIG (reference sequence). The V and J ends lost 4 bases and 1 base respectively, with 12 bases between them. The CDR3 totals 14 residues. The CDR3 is CAWNKLLGTDTQYF. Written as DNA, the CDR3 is TGTGCCTGGAATAAACTCTTGGGCACAGATACGCAGTATTTT.

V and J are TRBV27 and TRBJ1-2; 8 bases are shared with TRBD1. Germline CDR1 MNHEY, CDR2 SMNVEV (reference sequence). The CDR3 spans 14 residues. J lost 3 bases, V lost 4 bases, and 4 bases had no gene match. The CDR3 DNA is TGTGCCAGCAGTTCAGGGGGCGCGGACTATGGCTACACCTTC. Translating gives CASSSGGADYGYTF.

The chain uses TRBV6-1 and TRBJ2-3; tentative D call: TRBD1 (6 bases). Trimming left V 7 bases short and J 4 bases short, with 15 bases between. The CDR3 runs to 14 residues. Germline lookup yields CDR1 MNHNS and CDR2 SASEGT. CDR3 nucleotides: TGTGCCAGCACCAGGACAGCCTTCTCAGATACGCAGTATTTT. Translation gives CASTRTAFSDTQYF.

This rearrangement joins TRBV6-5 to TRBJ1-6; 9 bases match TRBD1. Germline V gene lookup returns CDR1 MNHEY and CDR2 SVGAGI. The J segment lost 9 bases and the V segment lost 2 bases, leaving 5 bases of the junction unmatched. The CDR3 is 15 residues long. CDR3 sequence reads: CASSYARQGVSPLHF. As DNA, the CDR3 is TGTGCCAGCAGTTACGCGAGACAGGGGGTTTCACCCCTCCACTTT.

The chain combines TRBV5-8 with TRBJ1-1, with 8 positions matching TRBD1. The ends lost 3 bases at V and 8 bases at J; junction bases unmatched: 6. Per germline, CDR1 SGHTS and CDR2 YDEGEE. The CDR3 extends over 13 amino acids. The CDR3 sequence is CASSSGTGREAFF. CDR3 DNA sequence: TGTGCCAGCAGCTCCGGGACAGGAAGAGAAGCTTTCTTT.

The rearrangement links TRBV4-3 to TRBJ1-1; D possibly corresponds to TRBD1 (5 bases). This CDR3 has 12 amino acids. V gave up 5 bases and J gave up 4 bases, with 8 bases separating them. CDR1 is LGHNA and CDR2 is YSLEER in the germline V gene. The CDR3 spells CASSVGGTEAFF. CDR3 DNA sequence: TGCGCCAGCAGCGTCGGGGGCACTGAAGCTTTCTTT.

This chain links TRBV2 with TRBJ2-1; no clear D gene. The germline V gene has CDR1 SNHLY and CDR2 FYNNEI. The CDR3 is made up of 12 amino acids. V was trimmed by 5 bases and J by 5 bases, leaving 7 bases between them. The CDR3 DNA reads TGTGCCAGCAGTAACAGTGACAATGAGCAGTTCTTC. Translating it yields CASSNSDNEQFF.

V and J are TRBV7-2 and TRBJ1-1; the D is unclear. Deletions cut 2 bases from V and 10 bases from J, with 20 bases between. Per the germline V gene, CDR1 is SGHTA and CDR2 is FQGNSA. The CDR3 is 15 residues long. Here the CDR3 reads CASSLRSNVISVAFF. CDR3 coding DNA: TGTGCCAGCAGCTTACGGAGTAATGTGATTAGTGTAGCTTTCTTT. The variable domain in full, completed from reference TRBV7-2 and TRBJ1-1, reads GAGVSQSPSNKVTEKGKDVELRCDPISGHTALYWYRQSLGQGLEFLIYFQGNSAPDKSGLPSDRFSAERTGGSVSTLTIQRTQQEDSAVYLCASSLRSNVISVAFFGQGTRLTVV.

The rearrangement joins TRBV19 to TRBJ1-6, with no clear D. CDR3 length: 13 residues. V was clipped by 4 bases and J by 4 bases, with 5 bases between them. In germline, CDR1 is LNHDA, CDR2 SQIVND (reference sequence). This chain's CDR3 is CASSNSYNSPLHF. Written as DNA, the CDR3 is TGTGCCAGTAGTAACAGTTATAATTCACCCCTCCACTTT.

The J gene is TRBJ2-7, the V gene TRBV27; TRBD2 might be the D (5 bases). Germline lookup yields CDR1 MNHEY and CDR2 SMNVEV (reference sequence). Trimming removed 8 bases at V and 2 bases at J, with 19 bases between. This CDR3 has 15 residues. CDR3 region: CASASMWGAPYEQYF. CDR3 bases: TGTGCCAGCGCCTCAATGTGGGGAGCTCCCTACGAGCAGTACTTC.

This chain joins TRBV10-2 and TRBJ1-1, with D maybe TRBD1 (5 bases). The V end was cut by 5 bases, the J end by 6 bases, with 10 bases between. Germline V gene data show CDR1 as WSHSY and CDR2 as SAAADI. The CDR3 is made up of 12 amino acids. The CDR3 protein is CASSMGGAEAFF. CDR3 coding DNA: TGCGCCAGCAGTATGGGAGGGGCTGAAGCTTTCTTT.

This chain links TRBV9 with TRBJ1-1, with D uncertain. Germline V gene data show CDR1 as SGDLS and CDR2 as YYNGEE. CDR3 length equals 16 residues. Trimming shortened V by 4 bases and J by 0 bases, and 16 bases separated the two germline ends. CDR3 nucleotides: TGTGCCAGCAGCCCAGGACTCGGTCCCATGAACACTGAAGCTTTCTTT. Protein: CASSPGLGPMNTEAFF. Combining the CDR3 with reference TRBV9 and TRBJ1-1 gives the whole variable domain DSGVTQTPKHLITATGQRVTLRCSPRSGDLSVYWYQQSLDQGLQFLIQYYNGEERAKGNILERFSAQQFPDLHSELNLSSLELGDSALYFCASSPGLGPMNTEAFFGQGTRLTVV.

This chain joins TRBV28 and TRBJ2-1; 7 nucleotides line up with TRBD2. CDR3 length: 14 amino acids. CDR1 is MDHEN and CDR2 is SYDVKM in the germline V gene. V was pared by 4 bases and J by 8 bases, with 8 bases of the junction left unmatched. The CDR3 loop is CASSSPGLPDEQFF. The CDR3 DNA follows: TGTGCCAGCAGTTCACCGGGACTACCCGATGAGCAGTTCTTC.

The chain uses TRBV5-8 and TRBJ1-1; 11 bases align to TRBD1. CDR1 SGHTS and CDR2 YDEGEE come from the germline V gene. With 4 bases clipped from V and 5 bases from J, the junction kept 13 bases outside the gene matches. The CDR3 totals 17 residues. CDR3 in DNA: TGTGCCAGCAGCCACGGACAGGGGGCGCCTAGAGGGACTGAAGCTTTCTTT. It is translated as CASSHGQGAPRGTEAFF.